The 14 T cell receptor beta chains presented below share a single source sample, sequenced in a study of shared clonotypes between healthy human individuals. Assay: immunoSEQ multiplex PCR; the TCRdb copy retains only in-frame clones and omits some. This table holds some 630,000 clones, about three quarters found once. The material sequenced was memory CD4+ T cells sorted from blood. Subset given: CD45RA-negative fraction. Receptors were obtained from a woman aged 25 to 39 in good health.

The chain recombines TRBV29-1 with TRBJ1-4; weak D call: TRBD1 (5 bases). V was shortened by 7 bases and J by 8 bases, with 14 bases between the two germline ends. CDR1 SQVTM and CDR2 ANQGSEA come from the germline V gene. The CDR3 is made up of 12 amino acids. The CDR3 DNA reads TGCAGCGCCGGGCAGGGTCGAGAAAAACTGTTTTTT. As protein: CSAGQGREKLFF. The variable domain in full, completed from reference TRBV29-1 and TRBJ1-4, reads SAVISQKPSRDICQRGTSLTIQCQVDSQVTMMFWYRQQPGQSLTLIATANQGSEATYESGFVIDKFPISRPNLTFSTLTVSNMSPEDSSIYLCSAGQGREKLFFGSGTQLSVL.

This clone occurred a few times. J is TRBJ2-7 and V is TRBV5-1; TRBD1 matches 9 bases. Germline loops: CDR1 SGHRS, CDR2 YFSETQ. Unmatched junction bases numbered 14, after V lost 0 bases and J lost 1 base. The CDR3 is 19 amino acids. Here the CDR3 reads CASSLAFRTGTGPSYEQYF. In DNA form, the CDR3 reads TGCGCCAGCAGCTTGGCGTTTCGCACCGGGACAGGGCCTTCCTACGAGCAGTACTTC.

The rearrangement uses TRBV7-2 and TRBJ2-7; the D is unclear. There are 13 residues in the CDR3. Trimming shortened V by 5 bases and J by 6 bases, and 14 bases separated the two germline ends. Germline V gene sequence: CDR1 SGHTA, CDR2 FQGNSA. CDR3 bases: TGTGCCAGCAGCCCACCTCTTTCCGCCGAGCAGTACTTC. It translates to CASSPPLSAEQYF.

This clone was seen just once. The CDR3 here is CAWNPRQGARYGYTF. CDR3 in DNA: TGTGCCTGGAATCCTCGACAGGGGGCGCGCTATGGCTACACCTTC. The J gene is TRBJ1-2, the V gene TRBV30; the match to TRBD1 covers 10 bases. There are 15 residues in the CDR3. The germline CDR1 and CDR2 sequences are GTSNPN and SVGIG (reference sequence). V was clipped by 4 bases and J by 4 bases; unmatched bases: 9. The variable domain in full, completed from reference TRBV30 and TRBJ1-2, reads SQTIHQWPATLVQPVGSPLSLECTVEGTSNPNLYWYRQAAGRGLQLLFYSVGIGQISSEVPQNLSASRPQDRQFILSSKKLLLSDSGFYLCAWNPRQGARYGYTFGSGTRLTVV.

The chain has TRBV7-9 and TRBJ1-1; 8 bases align to TRBD1. CDR1 is SEHNR and CDR2 is FQNEAQ in the germline V gene (reference sequence). Trimming removed 1 base from V and 7 bases from J; junction bases left unmatched: 2. The CDR3 totals 13 residues. CDR3 in amino acids: CASSLEQGGEAFF. The CDR3 nucleotides read TGTGCCAGCAGCTTAGAACAGGGGGGTGAAGCTTTCTTT. Drawing the rest from reference TRBV7-9 and TRBJ1-1, the complete variable domain is DTGVSQNPRHKITKRGQNVTFRCDPISEHNRLYWYRQTLGQGPEFLTYFQNEAQLEKSRLLSDRFSAERPKGSFSTLEIQRTEQGDSAMYLCASSLEQGGEAFFGQGTRLTVV.

As to this clone: Other DNA sequences within the sample encode an identical CDR3. This chain links TRBV28 with TRBJ1-5; TRBD1 matches 9 bases. The V gene end was trimmed by 6 bases and the J gene end by 2 bases; junction bases not matched to a gene: 5. This CDR3 has 15 residues. Germline assignment: CDR1 MDHEN and CDR2 SYDVKM. CDR3 loop: CASRRDRVRNQPQHF. The CDR3 coding sequence is TGTGCCAGCAGGAGGGACAGGGTACGCAATCAGCCCCAGCATTTT.

This rearrangement joins TRBV7-3 to TRBJ1-1; D is unclear. The CDR3 contains 13 residues. CDR1 SGHTA and CDR2 FQGTGA come from the germline V gene. The V end lost 10 bases, the J end lost 4 bases, and 16 bases lay between the germline ends. The CDR3 region has the DNA TGTGCCACCTCGACCTCCGGGTTCACTGAAGCTTTCTTT. As protein: CATSTSGFTEAFF.

The genes are TRBV4-2 and TRBJ2-2; D perhaps matches TRBD2 (6 bases). The ends were cut back, 2 bases at V and 0 bases at J, with 10 bases in the middle. CDR3 size: 16 residues. Germline CDR1 LGHNA, CDR2 YNFKEQ. The CDR3 loop reads CASSQFRLANTGELFF. DNA for the CDR3: TGTGCCAGCAGCCAATTTAGACTAGCGAACACCGGGGAGCTGTTTTTT.

This clone came up a few times. The chain combines TRBV30 with TRBJ1-1; D is perhaps TRBD1 (5 bases). From germline, CDR1 is GTSNPN and CDR2 SVGIG (reference sequence). Trimming took 5 bases from V and 2 from J, leaving 21 bases between them. The CDR3 runs to 16 residues. The CDR3 loop is CAWGRQGHDPNTEAFF. The CDR3 DNA follows: TGTGCCTGGGGGAGGCAGGGCCATGATCCCAACACTGAAGCTTTCTTT.

V is TRBV28 and J is TRBJ1-5; a weak D match, TRBD1 (6 bases). V was cut by 6 bases and J by 2 bases, with 14 bases left in between. CDR1 and CDR2 (germline): MDHEN, SYDVKM. The length of the CDR3 is 15 residues. The CDR3: CASSHGGLGNQPQHF. The CDR3 DNA follows: TGTGCCAGCAGCCACGGGGGGCTAGGCAATCAGCCCCAGCATTTT.

The gene calls are TRBV6-5 and TRBJ1-5; 7 nucleotides line up with TRBD1. This CDR3 is 15 amino acids long. V lost 5 bases and J lost 1; bases outside the gene matches: 5. The germline V gene has CDR1 MNHEY and CDR2 SVGAGI. The CDR3 DNA follows: TGTGCCAGCAGTCTTACAGGGGTGAGCAATCAGCCCCAGCATTTT. This gives the protein CASSLTGVSNQPQHF.

In its sample, this clone was seen once. The genes are TRBV5-1 and TRBJ1-1, with D possibly being TRBD1 (5 bases). CDR3 length: 15 amino acids. Germline V gene sequence: CDR1 SGHRS, CDR2 YFSETQ. V lost 3 bases, J lost 1 base, and 13 bases lay in between. For the CDR3, the DNA is TGCGCCAGCAGCTCGGGGGGTTACGGGAACACTGAAGCTTTCTTT. It translates to CASSSGGYGNTEAFF.

Here the CDR3 reads CASSPMGLSSYNEQFF. As DNA, the CDR3 is TGTGCCAGCAGCCCAATGGGGTTAAGCTCCTACAATGAGCAGTTCTTC. This chain uses TRBV7-9 with TRBJ2-1; D gene uncertain. Germline V lookup: CDR1 SEHNR, CDR2 FQNEAQ (reference sequence). With 5 bases removed from V and 0 bases from J, the gap between germline ends came to 14 bases. The CDR3 contains 16 residues.

A word on this clone: A clone one base away is much larger, so this may be a read error. The rearrangement links TRBV5-4 to TRBJ1-1; 8 nucleotides align to TRBD1. Unmatched junction bases numbered 3, after V lost 4 bases and J lost 4 bases. Germline loops: CDR1 SGHNT, CDR2 YYREEE (reference sequence). The CDR3 runs 13 residues. CDR3 sequence reads: CASSPTGVTEAFF. For the CDR3, the DNA is TGTGCCAGCAGCCCGACAGGGGTCACTGAAGCTTTCTTT.